Detailed here is one T cell receptor beta chain. Each sample had eight separate cDNA synthesis reactions. TCRdb derives one entry per CDR3 protein from the 5' RACE reads, leaving out DNA. Its listing shows some 210,000 distinct CDR3 sequences. In germline, CDR1 is SEHNR, CDR2 FQNEAQ (reference sequence). This CDR3 spans 14 amino acids. Each donor gave 2.5 ml of peripheral blood. The record originates from a study of monozygotic twins with inflammatory bowel disease. The sample was blood. The V and J genes are TRBV7-9 and TRBJ1-4. This clonotype originated in a human donor with ulcerative colitis or Crohn's disease, or a healthy co-twin of an affected twin (not recorded which). The CDR3 sequence: CASRPMGLKEKLFF.